One and the same sample provided the 19 T cell receptor beta chains below, sequenced in a study of HIV-infected patients and healthy controls. Follow-up blood was drawn about 14 weeks, roughly three months, after antiretroviral therapy began. The repertoire came from unfractionated whole blood and reflected all unsorted peripheral T cells. About 540 ng RNA was reverse transcribed with alpha and beta constant-region primers. Alpha and beta chain libraries were made separately by chain-specific third strand synthesis with multiplexing indices. MiXCR was run by TCRdb on the 5' RACE reads, yielding one entry per CDR3 protein. Among about 14,000 distinct CDR3 sequences, more than 10% were seen once, and the ten largest hold 40%. The material sequenced was blood, taken during antiretroviral therapy. The source is an adult with HIV infection. The donor label of this sample is uncertain.

A note on this clonotype: Germline is not matched at one junction end, which may reflect a read error. The chain carries TRBV29-1 and TRBJ2-2; 8 bases are a match to TRBD1. Germline V CDR1 and CDR2: SQVTM, ANQGSEA. CDR3 size: 13 residues. As DNA, the CDR3 is TGCAGCGTCAGGACAGGGAACACCGGGGAACTGTTTTTT. It codes for CSVRTGNTGELFF.

The table lists this clonotype with many counts. The chain carries TRBV7-9 and TRBJ1-6; tentative D call: TRBD1 (5 bases). The germline V and J ends were trimmed by 2 bases and 10 bases, with 15 bases remaining between them. The CDR3 runs to 15 residues. Germline values: CDR1 SEHNR, CDR2 FQNEAQ (reference sequence). The chain's CDR3 is CASSLSQGADSPLHF. In DNA form, the CDR3 reads TGTGCCAGCAGCTTATCGCAGGGAGCCGACTCACCCCTCCACTTT.

This clonotype was seen at least ten times. V gene TRBV6-6 combines with J gene TRBJ2-7, with D possibly being TRBD2 (5 bases). The CDR3 is 13 residues long. CDR1 is MNHNY and CDR2 is SVGAGI in the germline V gene (reference sequence). Between the trimmed V and J ends, which lost 6 bases and 6 bases, there was a span of 15 bases. The CDR3 loop is CASRLALSGEQYF. As DNA, the CDR3 is TGTGCCAGCAGGCTAGCTCTTTCGGGCGAGCAGTACTTC.

This clonotype is judged large. The chain employs TRBV28 and TRBJ2-7; D is unresolved. CDR3 length equals 12 residues. Per germline, CDR1 MDHEN and CDR2 SYDVKM. Trimming took off 4 bases at V and 3 bases at J, with 7 bases between the two ends. CDR3 sequence: CASSWVGYEQYF. DNA for the CDR3: TGTGCCAGCAGTTGGGTGGGCTACGAGCAGTACTTC.

Of note for this clonotype: With a much larger clone just one base away, this may be a read error. The chain recombines TRBV19 with TRBJ2-4; the D is unclear. Per the germline V gene, CDR1 is LNHDA and CDR2 is SQIVND (reference sequence). This CDR3 has 18 amino acids. As DNA, the CDR3 is TGTGTCAGTAGTCCGCCCCGTCCGGGCTCGCTAGCCAAAAACATTCAGTACTTC. It translates to CVSSPPRPGSLAKNIQYF.

In this sample, this clonotype turned up many times. The chain combines TRBV7-9 with TRBJ2-2; D is ambiguous. Germline lookup yields CDR1 SEHNR and CDR2 FQNEAQ (reference sequence). Trimming cost V 0 bases and J 7 bases, with 0 bases left between them. This CDR3 comprises 11 residues. In DNA, the CDR3 is TGTGCCAGCAGCTTAGCCGGGGAGCTGTTTTTT. The encoded protein is CASSLAGELFF.

This clonotype was observed once. The chain links TRBV11-2 to TRBJ2-3; D assignment may be TRBD1 or TRBD2 (5 bases each). Trimming removed 5 bases from V and 0 bases from J, with 12 bases in between. The CDR3 extends over 15 amino acids. Germline V CDR1 and CDR2: SGHAT, FQNNGV. The CDR3 nucleotides are TGTGCCAGCAGCAGGGACGGCTCTAGCACAGATACGCAGTATTTT. This sequence encodes CASSRDGSSTDTQYF.

This clonotype was counted at least ten times. The chain is built from TRBV19 and TRBJ1-5; D is possibly TRBD1 (5 bases). Germline V gene lookup returns CDR1 LNHDA and CDR2 SQIVND (reference sequence). Trimming took 2 bases from V and 5 from J, leaving 16 bases between them. The CDR3 is made up of 16 amino acids. CDR3 nucleotides: TGTGCCAGTAGTATATCGAGGGGTGCGGGGGATCAGCCCCAGCATTTT. Its translation is CASSISRGAGDQPQHF.

The sample holds many counts of this clonotype. The chain carries TRBV29-1 and TRBJ2-1; TRBD1 might be the D (6 bases). Germline V gene data show CDR1 as SQVTM and CDR2 as ANQGSEA. V lost 4 bases and J lost 3, with 13 bases in between. The CDR3 totals 14 residues. The CDR3 loop is CSVAGPRGYNEQFF. The CDR3 region has the DNA TGCAGCGTTGCCGGACCCAGGGGCTACAATGAGCAGTTCTTC.

This clonotype was recorded a few times. The gene calls are TRBV13 and TRBJ2-4; no reliable D call. Trimming stripped 3 bases from V and 8 bases from J, with 8 bases between. The CDR3 consists of 12 residues. Germline lookup yields CDR1 PRHDT and CDR2 FYEKMQ (reference sequence). As DNA, the CDR3 is TGTGCCAGCAGCTTGGATTCAGACATTCAGTACTTC. Translated, it gives CASSLDSDIQYF. The whole variable domain, filled in from reference TRBV13 and TRBJ2-4, reads AAGVIQSPRHLIKEKRETATLKCYPIPRHDTVYWYQQGPGQDPQFLISFYEKMQSDKGSIPDRFSAQQFSDYHSELNMSSLELGDSALYFCASSLDSDIQYFGAGTRLSVL.

J is TRBJ1-1 and V is TRBV5-1; maybe TRBD1 (5 bases). Trimming left V 5 bases short and J 3 bases short, with 17 bases between. Germline CDR1 and CDR2: SGHRS and YFSETQ. The CDR3 loop spans 15 amino acids. The CDR3 DNA follows: TGCGCCAGCAGTTGGGACTCAAACCCATACACTGAAGCTTTCTTT. Protein: CASSWDSNPYTEAFF.

This chain uses TRBV5-1 with TRBJ2-1, with D tentatively TRBD1 or TRBD2 (6 bases each). CDR1 and CDR2 from the germline V gene are SGHRS and YFSETQ. Trimming cost V 0 bases and J 4 bases, with 14 bases left between them. This CDR3 has 16 amino acids. DNA of the CDR3: TGCGCCAGCAGCTTGGTGGAGGGGGTGGGGTACAATGAGCAGTTCTTC. It specifies CASSLVEGVGYNEQFF.

The sample holds many counts of this clonotype. The chain is built from TRBV7-6 and TRBJ2-1; 13 bases are shared with TRBD2. The CDR3 is 15 amino acids. Germline V gene sequence: CDR1 SGHVS, CDR2 FNYEAQ. Trimming took 5 bases from V and 8 from J; bases not matched to a gene: 6. CDR3 bases: TGTGCCAGCAGCCCGACTAGCGGGGGGCTCGATGAGCAGTTCTTC. It encodes CASSPTSGGLDEQFF.

This chain joins TRBV6-1 and TRBJ2-2, with 8 positions matching TRBD1. The CDR3 is made up of 15 amino acids. The V segment lost 0 bases and the J segment 6 bases; nucleotides outside the gene matches: 3. Germline CDR1 and CDR2: MNHNS and SASEGT. CDR3 sequence: CASSEARTGSGELFF. The CDR3 DNA is TGTGCCAGCAGTGAAGCTCGGACAGGGTCCGGGGAGCTGTTTTTT.

This clonotype was seen ten or more times. The V call is TRBV12-3 or TRBV12-4, the J call TRBJ1-1, with unresolved D. The CDR3 is 12 amino acids. V shed 2 bases and J shed 4 bases, with 5 bases lying between them. The CDR3 DNA follows: TGTGCCAGCAGTTTAAGATTCACTGAAGCTTTCTTT. It yields the protein CASSLRFTEAFF.

The chain links TRBV10-2 to TRBJ2-1; D gene unclear. V lost 4 bases to trimming and J lost 0 bases, with 10 bases between them. CDR3 length: 15 residues. Germline assignment: CDR1 WSHSY and CDR2 SAAADI. The DNA for the CDR3 is TGCGCCAGCAGTGTTGGCATCACCTCCTACAATGAGCAGTTCTTC. It translates to CASSVGITSYNEQFF.

This clonotype is termed medium-sized (0.01 to 0.1%). The V call is TRBV6-5, the J call TRBJ2-1; D uncertain. The CDR3 has 16 residues. Germline assignment: CDR1 MNHEY and CDR2 SVGAGI. Trimming took off 0 bases at V and 6 bases at J, with 15 bases between the two ends. The DNA of the CDR3 is TGTGCCAGCAGTTACTCTACGGACCGAACCCCCAATGAGCAGTTCTTC. This gives the protein CASSYSTDRTPNEQFF.

This clonotype was detected a few times. The chain is built from TRBV29-1 and TRBJ2-1, with D hard to call. Trimming took 7 bases from V and 2 from J, leaving 9 bases between them. The CDR3 has 12 amino acids. Germline V gene sequence: CDR1 SQVTM, CDR2 ANQGSEA. The DNA of the CDR3 is TGCAGCGCGAAAGGGACCTACAATGAGCAGTTCTTC. It yields the protein CSAKGTYNEQFF.

V usage is TRBV3-1 and J usage is TRBJ2-2; tentatively, D is TRBD2 (6 bases). The CDR3 loop spans 17 amino acids. Germline CDR1 and CDR2: LGHDT and YNNKEL (reference sequence). V was clipped by 1 base and J by 2 bases, with 14 bases between them. The DNA of the CDR3 is TGTGCCAGCAGCCAAGTTGTCGGGGGACCAAACACCGGGGAGCTGTTTTTT. It is translated as CASSQVVGGPNTGELFF.